This T cell receptor beta chain derives from a study of T cell responses to AZD1222 COVID-19 vaccine. Broader study findings: Among spike-specific TCRs, nearly half reportedly target unmutated variant regions.

With 4 bases clipped from V and 1 base from J, the junction kept 6 bases outside the gene matches. The CDR3 runs to 15 residues. CDR1 is MNHEY and CDR2 is SMNVEV in the germline V gene (reference sequence). Only in-frame clones appear in the TCRdb table, and some are missing; sequencing was by immunoSEQ multiplex PCR. The sample has around 160,000 clones, roughly nine tenths seen once. About this clone itself: Its antigen remains unidentified.

The V gene is TRBV27, the J gene TRBJ1-1; 7 positions match TRBD1. This sequence was found in an adult in good health. The sequences come from peripheral blood, collected on day 0 of AZD1222 vaccination. The CDR3 reads CASSSRGVPNTEAFF. DNA for the CDR3: TGTGCCAGCAGTTCCAGGGGGGTACCGAACACTGAAGCTTTCTTT.